This TCR beta chain stems from a study of CD8+ T cells in alopecia areata. CDR1 and CDR2 (germline): GTSNPN, SVGIG (reference sequence). The CDR3 is 14 residues long. Trimming stripped 2 bases from V and 0 bases from J, with 9 bases between. Investigators isolated RNA and reverse transcribed it into cDNA to act as the sequencing template. Sequencing was performed with immunoSEQ multiplex PCR; in TCRdb, only in-frame clones are kept and a portion is missing. This sample has about 150,000 clones; approximately 60% occur once, and the top ten carry 4.8%. Sequencing was carried out using CD4+ T cells sorted from blood. This TCR came from a human donor in good health. This rearrangement joins TRBV30 to TRBJ2-3; D possibly corresponds to TRBD2 (5 bases). DNA for the CDR3: TGTGCCTGGAGTCTACCGGGGAGCACAGATACGCAGTATTTT. This encodes CAWSLPGSTDTQYF.